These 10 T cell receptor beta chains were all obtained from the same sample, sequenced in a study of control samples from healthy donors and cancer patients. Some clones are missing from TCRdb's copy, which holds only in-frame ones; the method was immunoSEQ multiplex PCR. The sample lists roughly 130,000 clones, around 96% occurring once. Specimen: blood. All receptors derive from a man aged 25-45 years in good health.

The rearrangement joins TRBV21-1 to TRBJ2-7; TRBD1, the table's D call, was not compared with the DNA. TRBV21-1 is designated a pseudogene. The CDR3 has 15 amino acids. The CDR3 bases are TGTGCCAGCAGAATTACAGGAGACAGCTCCTACGAGCAGTACTTC. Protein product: CASRITGDSSYEQYF.

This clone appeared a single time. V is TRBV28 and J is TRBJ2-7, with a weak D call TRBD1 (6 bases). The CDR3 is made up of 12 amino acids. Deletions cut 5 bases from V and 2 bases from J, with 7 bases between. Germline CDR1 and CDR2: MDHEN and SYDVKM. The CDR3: CASSRDTYEQYF. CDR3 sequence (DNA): TGTGCCAGCAGTAGGGACACCTACGAGCAGTACTTC.

This CDR3 reads CASSQDFEDGNTIYF. The CDR3 coding sequence is TGTGCCAGCAGCCAAGATTTCGAAGATGGAAACACCATATATTTT. V and J are TRBV3-1 (or the pseudogene TRBV3-2) and TRBJ1-3; D not certain. The CDR3 extends over 15 amino acids. CDR1 and CDR2 (germline): LGHDT, YNNKEL (reference sequence). V lost 0 bases, J lost 3 bases, and 9 bases lay in between.

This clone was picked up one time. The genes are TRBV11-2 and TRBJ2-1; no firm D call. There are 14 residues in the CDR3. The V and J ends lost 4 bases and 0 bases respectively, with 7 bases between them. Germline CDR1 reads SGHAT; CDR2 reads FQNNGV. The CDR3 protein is CASSWAGSYNEQFF. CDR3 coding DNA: TGTGCCAGCAGCTGGGCCGGCTCCTACAATGAGCAGTTCTTC.

DNA for the CDR3: TGTGCCAGCAGTTTATCCGGGGCAAGTACGTACCCCCAGCATTTT. It specifies CASSLSGASTYPQHF. The chain recombines TRBV27 with TRBJ1-5, with D maybe TRBD1 (5 bases). V was shortened by 0 bases and J by 10 bases, with 16 bases between the two germline ends. The CDR3 extends over 15 amino acids. Germline loops: CDR1 MNHEY, CDR2 SMNVEV (reference sequence).

For the CDR3, the DNA is TGTGCTAGTGGTTTAACAGGGGACAATGAGCAGTTCTTC. Its protein is CASGLTGDNEQFF. V is TRBV12-5 and J is TRBJ2-1, with TRBD1 matching 7 bases. Per germline, CDR1 LGHNT and CDR2 FRNRAP. The junction had 1 base not matched to a gene; V was cut back by 3 bases and J by 5 bases. CDR3 size: 13 residues.

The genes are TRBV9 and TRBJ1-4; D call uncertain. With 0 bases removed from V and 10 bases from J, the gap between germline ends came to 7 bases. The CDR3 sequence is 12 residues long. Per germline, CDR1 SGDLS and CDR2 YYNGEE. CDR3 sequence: CASSVADGKLFF. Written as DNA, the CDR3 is TGTGCCAGCAGCGTAGCGGATGGAAAACTGTTTTTT.

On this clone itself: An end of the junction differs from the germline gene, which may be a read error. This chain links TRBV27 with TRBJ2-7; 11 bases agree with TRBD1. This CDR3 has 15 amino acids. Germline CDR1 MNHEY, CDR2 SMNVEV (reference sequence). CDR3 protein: CASSRTGGASHEQYF. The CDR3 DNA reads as TGTGCCAGCAGTAGGACAGGGGGCGCCTCCCACGAGCAGTACTTC.

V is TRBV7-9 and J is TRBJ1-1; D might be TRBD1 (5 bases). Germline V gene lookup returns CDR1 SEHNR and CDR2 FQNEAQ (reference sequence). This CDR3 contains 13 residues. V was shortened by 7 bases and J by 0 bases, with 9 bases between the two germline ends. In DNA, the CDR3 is TGTGCCAGCACTTGGGGGATGAACACTGAAGCTTTCTTT. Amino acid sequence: CASTWGMNTEAFF.

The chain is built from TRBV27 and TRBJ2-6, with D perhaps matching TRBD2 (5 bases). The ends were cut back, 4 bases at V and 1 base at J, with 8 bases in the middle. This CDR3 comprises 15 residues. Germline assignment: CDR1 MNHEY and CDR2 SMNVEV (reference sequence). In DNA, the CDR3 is TGTGCCAGCAGTTCCTCGGGATCTGGGGCCAACGTCCTGACTTTC. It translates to CASSSSGSGANVLTF.